This T cell receptor (beta chain) was identified in a study of shared clonotypes between healthy human individuals. Study summary: CD8 memory received one plate per donor, CD8 naive two, CD4 memory three and CD4 naive three.

The naive CD8 subset, CD45RO-negative cells positively selected for CCR7, excluded terminally differentiated effector memory CD45RA+ cells. V was trimmed by 4 bases and J by 3 bases, leaving 18 bases between them. CDR1 is WSHSY and CDR2 is SAAADI in the germline V gene. The CDR3 has 16 residues. TCRdb's table, derived via immunoSEQ multiplex PCR, lists solely in-frame clones and lacks some. The table shows around 2,000,000 clones, with more than 85% occurring only once. The rearrangement uses TRBV10-2 and TRBJ1-1; possible D gene TRBD1, 6 bases. The specimen sequenced was naive CD8+ T cells from PBMCs. The receptor's source is a man aged 18 to 29 in good health. Some clones in this sample may be carry-over from other donors' samples. The CDR3 loop is CASSGEGEGMDTEAFF. For the CDR3, the DNA is TGCGCCAGCAGTGGGGAGGGGGAGGGCATGGACACTGAAGCTTTCTTT.